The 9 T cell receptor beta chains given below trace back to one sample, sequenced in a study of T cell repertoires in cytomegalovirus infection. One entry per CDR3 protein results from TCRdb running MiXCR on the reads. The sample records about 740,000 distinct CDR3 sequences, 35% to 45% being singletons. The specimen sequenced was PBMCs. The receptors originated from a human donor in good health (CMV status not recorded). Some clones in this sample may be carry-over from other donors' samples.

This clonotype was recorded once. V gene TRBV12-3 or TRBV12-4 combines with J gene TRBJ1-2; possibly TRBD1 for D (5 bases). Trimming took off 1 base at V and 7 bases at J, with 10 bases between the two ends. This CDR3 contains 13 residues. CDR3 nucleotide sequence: TGTGCCAGCAGTTTAGGACAGTGCGTTGGCTACACCTTC. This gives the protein CASSLGQCVGYTF.

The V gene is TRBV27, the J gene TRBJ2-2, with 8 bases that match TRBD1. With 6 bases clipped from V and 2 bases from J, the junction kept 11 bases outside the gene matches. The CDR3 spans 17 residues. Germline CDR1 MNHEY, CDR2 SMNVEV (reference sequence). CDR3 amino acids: CASRRRGQVDNTGELFF. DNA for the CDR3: TGTGCCAGCAGGAGGAGGGGACAGGTAGACAACACCGGGGAGCTGTTTTTT.

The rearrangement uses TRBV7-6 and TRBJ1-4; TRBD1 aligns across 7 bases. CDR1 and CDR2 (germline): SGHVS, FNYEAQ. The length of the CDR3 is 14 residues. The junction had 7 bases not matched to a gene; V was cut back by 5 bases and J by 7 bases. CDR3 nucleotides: TGTGCCAGCAGCCTAGGACAGGCTGGTGAAAAACTGTTTTTT. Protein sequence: CASSLGQAGEKLFF.

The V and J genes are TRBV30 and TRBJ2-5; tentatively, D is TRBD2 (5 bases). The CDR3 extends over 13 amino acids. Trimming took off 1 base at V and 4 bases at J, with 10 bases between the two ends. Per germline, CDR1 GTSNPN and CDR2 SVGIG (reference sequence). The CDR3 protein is CAWSGSRGETQYF. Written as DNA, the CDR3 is TGTGCCTGGAGTGGTTCTCGGGGAGAGACCCAGTACTTC.

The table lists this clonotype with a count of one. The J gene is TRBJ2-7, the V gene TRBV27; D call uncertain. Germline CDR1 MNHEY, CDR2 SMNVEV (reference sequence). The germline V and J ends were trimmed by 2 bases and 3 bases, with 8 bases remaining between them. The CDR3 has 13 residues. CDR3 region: CASSLARNYEQYF. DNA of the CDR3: TGTGCCAGCAGTTTAGCACGGAACTACGAGCAGTACTTC.

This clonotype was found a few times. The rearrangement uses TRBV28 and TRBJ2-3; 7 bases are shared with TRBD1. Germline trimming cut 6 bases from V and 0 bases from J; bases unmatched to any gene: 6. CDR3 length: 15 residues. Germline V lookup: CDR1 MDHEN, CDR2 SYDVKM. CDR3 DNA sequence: TGTGCCAGCAGCTTCGACAGGGCTAGCACAGATACGCAGTATTTT. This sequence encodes CASSFDRASTDTQYF.

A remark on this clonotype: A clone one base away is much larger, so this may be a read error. The CDR3 nucleotides read TGTGCCAGCAGCTTATATCCCCCTTTAAAAGACACAGATACGCCGTATTTT. Its protein product is CASSLYPPLKDTDTPYF. V is TRBV7-4 and J is TRBJ2-3; the D is unclear. Germline CDR1 reads SGHVT; CDR2 reads SQSDAQ. The CDR3 has 17 residues.

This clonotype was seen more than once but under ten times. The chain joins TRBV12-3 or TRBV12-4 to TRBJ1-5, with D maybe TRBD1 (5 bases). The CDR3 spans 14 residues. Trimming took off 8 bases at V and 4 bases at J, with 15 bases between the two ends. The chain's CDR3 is CASSGTQANQPQHF. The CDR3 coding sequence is TGTGCCAGCTCCGGGACGCAGGCGAATCAGCCCCAGCATTTT.

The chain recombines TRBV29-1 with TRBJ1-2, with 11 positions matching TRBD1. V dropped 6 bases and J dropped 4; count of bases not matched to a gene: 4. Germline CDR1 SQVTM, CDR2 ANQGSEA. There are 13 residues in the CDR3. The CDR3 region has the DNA TGCAGCGTACCGGGACAGGGGGTCTATGGCTACACCTTC. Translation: CSVPGQGVYGYTF.